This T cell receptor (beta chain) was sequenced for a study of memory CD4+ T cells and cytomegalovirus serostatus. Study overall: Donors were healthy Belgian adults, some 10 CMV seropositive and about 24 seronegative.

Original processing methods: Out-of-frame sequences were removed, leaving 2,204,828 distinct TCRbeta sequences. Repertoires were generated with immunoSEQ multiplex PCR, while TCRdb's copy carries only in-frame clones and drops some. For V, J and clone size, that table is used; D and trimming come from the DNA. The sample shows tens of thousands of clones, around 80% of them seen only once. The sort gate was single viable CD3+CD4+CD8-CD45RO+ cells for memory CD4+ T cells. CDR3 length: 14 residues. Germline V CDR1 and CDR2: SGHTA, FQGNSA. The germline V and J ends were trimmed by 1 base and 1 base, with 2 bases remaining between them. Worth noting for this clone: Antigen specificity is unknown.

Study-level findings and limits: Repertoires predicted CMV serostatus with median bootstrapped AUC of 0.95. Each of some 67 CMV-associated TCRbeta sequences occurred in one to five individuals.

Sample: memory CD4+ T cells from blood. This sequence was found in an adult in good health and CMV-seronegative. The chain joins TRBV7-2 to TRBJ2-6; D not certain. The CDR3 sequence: CASSLDSGANVLTF. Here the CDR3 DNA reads TGTGCCAGCAGCTTAGATTCTGGGGCCAACGTCCTGACTTTC.